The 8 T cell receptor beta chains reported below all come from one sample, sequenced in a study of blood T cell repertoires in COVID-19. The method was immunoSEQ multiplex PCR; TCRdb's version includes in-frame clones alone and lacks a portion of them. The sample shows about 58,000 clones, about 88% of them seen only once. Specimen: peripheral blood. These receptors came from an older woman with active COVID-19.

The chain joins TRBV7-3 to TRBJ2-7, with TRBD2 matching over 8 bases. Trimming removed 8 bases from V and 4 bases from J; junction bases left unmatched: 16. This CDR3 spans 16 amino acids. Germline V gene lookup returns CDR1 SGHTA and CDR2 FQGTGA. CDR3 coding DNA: TGTGCCAGCCGGACGGGTGTTAGCGGGAAGTCTTACGAGCAGTACTTC. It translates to CASRTGVSGKSYEQYF.

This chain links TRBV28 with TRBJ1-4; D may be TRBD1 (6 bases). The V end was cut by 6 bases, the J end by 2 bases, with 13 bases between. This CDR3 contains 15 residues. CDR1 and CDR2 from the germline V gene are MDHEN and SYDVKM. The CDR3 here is CASRPPGVTNEKLFF. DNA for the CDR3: TGTGCCAGCAGGCCTCCAGGGGTGACTAATGAAAAACTGTTTTTT.

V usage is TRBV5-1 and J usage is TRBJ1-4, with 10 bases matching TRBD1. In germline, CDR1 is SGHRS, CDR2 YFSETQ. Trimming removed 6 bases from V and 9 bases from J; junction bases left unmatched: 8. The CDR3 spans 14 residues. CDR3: CASTIPGQGQKLFF. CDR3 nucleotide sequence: TGCGCCAGCACGATACCGGGACAGGGGCAAAAACTGTTTTTT.

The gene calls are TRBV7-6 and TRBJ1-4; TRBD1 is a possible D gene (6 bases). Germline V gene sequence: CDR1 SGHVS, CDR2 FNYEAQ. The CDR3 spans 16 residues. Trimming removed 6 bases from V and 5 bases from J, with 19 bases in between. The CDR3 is CASSQTGGNSNEKLFF. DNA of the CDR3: TGTGCCAGCAGTCAGACAGGCGGTAACTCGAATGAAAAACTGTTTTTT. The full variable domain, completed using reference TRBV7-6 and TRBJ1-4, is GAGVSQSPRYKVTKRGQDVALRCDPISGHVSLYWYRQALGQGPEFLTYFNYEAQQDKSGLPNDRFSAERPEGSISTLTIQRTEQRDSAMYRCASSQTGGNSNEKLFFGSGTQLSVL.

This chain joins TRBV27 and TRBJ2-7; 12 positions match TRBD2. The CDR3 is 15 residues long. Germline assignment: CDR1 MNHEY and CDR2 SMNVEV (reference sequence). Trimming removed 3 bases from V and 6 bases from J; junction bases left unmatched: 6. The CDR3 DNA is TGTGCCAGCAGTTTTGGACTAGCGGGACCCCTCGAGCAGTACTTC. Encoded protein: CASSFGLAGPLEQYF.

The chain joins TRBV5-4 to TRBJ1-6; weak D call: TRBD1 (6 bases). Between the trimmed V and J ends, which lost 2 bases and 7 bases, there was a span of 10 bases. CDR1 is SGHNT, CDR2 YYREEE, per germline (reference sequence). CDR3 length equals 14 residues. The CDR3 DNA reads TGTGCCAGCAGCTTTACAGGGCTCAATTCACCCCTCCACTTT. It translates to CASSFTGLNSPLHF.

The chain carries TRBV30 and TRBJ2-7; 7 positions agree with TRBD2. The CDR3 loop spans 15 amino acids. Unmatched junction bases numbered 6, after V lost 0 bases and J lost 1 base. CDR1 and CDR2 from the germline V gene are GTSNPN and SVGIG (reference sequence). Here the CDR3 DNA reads TGTGCCTGGAGTGTAACCAGCGGGGCGTCCTACGAGCAGTACTTC. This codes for CAWSVTSGASYEQYF. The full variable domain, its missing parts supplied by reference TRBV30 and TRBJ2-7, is SQTIHQWPATLVQPVGSPLSLECTVEGTSNPNLYWYRQAAGRGLQLLFYSVGIGQISSEVPQNLSASRPQDRQFILSSKKLLLSDSGFYLCAWSVTSGASYEQYFGPGTRLTVT.

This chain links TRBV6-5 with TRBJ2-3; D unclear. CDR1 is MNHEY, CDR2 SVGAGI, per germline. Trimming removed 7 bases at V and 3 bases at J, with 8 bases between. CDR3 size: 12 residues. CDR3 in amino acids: CASNSHTDTQYF. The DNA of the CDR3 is TGTGCCAGCAATTCCCATACAGATACGCAGTATTTT.